A single sample is the source of the 10 T cell receptor beta chains below, sequenced in a study of human T cells and chemical hapten exposure. TCRdb re-called the RACE reads through MiXCR, storing one row per CDR3 protein. The data show about 61,000 distinct CDR3 sequences, around 7% seen once. Time point in this sample: pre-sensitization, week 0. Treatment reported: therapeutic diphenylcyclopropenone sensitization with weekly scalp DPC. The material sequenced was whole blood, taken in connection with sensitization to the hapten diphenylcyclopropenone (DPC). These TCRs come from a woman in her twenties or thirties with alopecia areata. Some clones in this sample may be carry-over from other donors' samples.

In its sample, this clonotype was seen many times. The rearrangement uses TRBV30 and TRBJ1-1, with a possible D match to TRBD1 (5 bases). This CDR3 is built from 12 residues. Germline lookup yields CDR1 GTSNPN and CDR2 SVGIG (reference sequence). Trimming removed 2 bases from V and 4 bases from J, with 8 bases in between. CDR3 in amino acids: CAWSRDPTEAFF. Written as DNA, the CDR3 is TGTGCCTGGAGTCGGGACCCCACTGAAGCTTTCTTT. Filled out from reference TRBV30 and TRBJ1-1, the complete variable domain reads SQTIHQWPATLVQPVGSPLSLECTVEGTSNPNLYWYRQAAGRGLQLLFYSVGIGQISSEVPQNLSASRPQDRQFILSSKKLLLSDSGFYLCAWSRDPTEAFFGQGTRLTVV.

This clonotype was found many times. CDR3 DNA: TGTGCCAGCAGCCAAGCCCGACAGGGGGCTAATAGGGACACTGAAGCTTTCTTT. This codes for CASSQARQGANRDTEAFF. The rearrangement joins TRBV14 to TRBJ1-1; 10 bases agree with TRBD1. Germline V gene lookup returns CDR1 SGHDN and CDR2 FVKESK. V trimming: 1 base; J trimming: 3 bases; junction bases outside the gene matches: 11. The CDR3 covers 18 residues.

Many counts were recorded for this clonotype. The CDR3 here is CASSVSWVKNSPLHF. The CDR3 DNA is TGTGCCAGCAGCGTTAGTTGGGTGAAGAATTCACCCCTCCACTTT. The J gene is TRBJ1-6, the V gene TRBV11-2; D is unclear. Trimming stripped 5 bases from V and 7 bases from J, with 15 bases between. The CDR3 loop spans 15 amino acids. Germline values: CDR1 SGHAT, CDR2 FQNNGV. Using reference TRBV11-2 and TRBJ1-6 for the parts outside the CDR3, the full variable domain is EAGVAQSPRYKIIEKRQSVAFWCNPISGHATLYWYQQILGQGPKLLIQFQNNGVVDDSQLPKDRFSAERLKGVDSTLKIQPAKLEDSAVYLCASSVSWVKNSPLHFGNGTRLTVT.

The sample holds many counts of this clonotype. The gene calls are TRBV20-1 and TRBJ1-6; 10 nucleotides align to TRBD1. The V gene end was trimmed by 1 base and the J gene end by 10 bases; junction bases not matched to a gene: 7. The V gene's germline CDR1 is DFQATT and CDR2 SNEGSKA (reference sequence). The CDR3 contains 15 residues. The CDR3 loop is CSARASGTGDSPLHF. Here the CDR3 DNA reads TGCAGTGCTAGAGCCTCCGGGACAGGGGACTCACCCCTCCACTTT.

This clonotype has ten or more counts. The gene calls are TRBV11-3 and TRBJ2-1; the D gene is possibly TRBD2 (6 bases). The CDR3 sequence is 14 residues long. V lost 3 bases, J lost 3 bases, and 9 bases lay in between. Germline-derived CDR1 and CDR2 are SGHNT and YENEEA. The CDR3 bases are TGTGCCAGCAGCTTGGGGGGACGCTACAATGAGCAGTTCTTC. The encoded protein is CASSLGGRYNEQFF.

Ten or more counts support this clonotype. The genes are TRBV20-1 and TRBJ1-1; D uncertain. The length of the CDR3 is 13 residues. The germline V gene has CDR1 DFQATT and CDR2 SNEGSKA (reference sequence). Trimming took 6 bases from V and 4 from J, leaving 15 bases between them. Here the CDR3 DNA reads TGCAGTGCGCAACCCCCGGACGGCACTGAAGCTTTCTTT. Encoded protein: CSAQPPDGTEAFF.

The chain employs TRBV7-9 and TRBJ1-4, with D unresolved. This CDR3 contains 13 residues. CDR1 and CDR2 (germline): SEHNR, FQNEAQ (reference sequence). V lost 6 bases and J 4 bases, leaving 9 bases between the germline ends. This chain's CDR3 is CASRMAVNEKLFF. The DNA for the CDR3 is TGTGCCAGCAGAATGGCAGTTAATGAAAAACTGTTTTTT.

This clonotype was seen a handful of times. This chain uses TRBV7-6 with TRBJ2-3, with 12 bases that match TRBD2. The germline gives CDR1 SGHVS, CDR2 FNYEAQ. V lost 5 bases to trimming and J lost 6 bases; unmatched junction nucleotides: 9. This CDR3 has 16 amino acids. The CDR3 DNA sequence: TGTGCCAGCAGCGCACTAGCGGGGGGTCGTTTGGATACGCAGTATTTT. This sequence encodes CASSALAGGRLDTQYF.

This clonotype has ten or more counts. The rearrangement uses TRBV18 and TRBJ1-2; TRBD1 matches 9 bases. CDR1 KGHSH and CDR2 LQKENI come from the germline V gene. The CDR3 covers 16 residues. After removal of 6 bases from V and 2 bases from J, the junction contained 10 bases not matched to a gene. CDR3 protein: CASSEQGASQNYGYTF. The CDR3 DNA sequence: TGTGCCAGCTCGGAACAGGGGGCGTCCCAAAACTATGGCTACACCTTC.

The sample holds a few counts of this clonotype. The chain recombines TRBV5-1 with TRBJ1-6; TRBD1 might be the D (5 bases). The CDR3 consists of 14 residues. CDR1 is SGHRS, CDR2 YFSETQ, per germline. Deletions cut 3 bases from V and 6 bases from J, with 10 bases between. CDR3 sequence: CASSSGTANSPLHF. CDR3 in DNA: TGCGCCAGCAGCTCGGGGACGGCTAATTCACCCCTCCACTTT. The whole variable domain, filled in from reference TRBV5-1 and TRBJ1-6, reads KAGVTQTPRYLIKTRGQQVTLSCSPISGHRSVSWYQQTPGQGLQFLFEYFSETQRNKGNFPGRFSGRQFSNSRSEMNVSTLELGDSALYLCASSSGTANSPLHFGNGTRLTVT.